This T cell receptor (beta chain) was identified in a study of blood T cell repertoires in COVID-19. Germline V gives CDR1 SNHLY, CDR2 FYNNEI. The CDR3 is made up of 14 amino acids. Trimming took 7 bases from V and 0 from J, leaving 10 bases between them. The participants were between roughly 18 and 89 years old and came from about two dozen US areas. Self-reported history from a screening survey and questionnaire set each donor's cohort. Among Cohort 3 donors, those recovered had two negative PCRs, clearance, or symptom resolution. Original processing notes: Cell counts per sample came from amplifying reference gene primers. Assay: immunoSEQ multiplex PCR; the TCRdb copy retains only in-frame clones and omits some. The V and J calls and clone size come from that table; D and trimming were worked out from the DNA. Among around 330,000 clones listed, 89% were seen once.

Sequenced material: PBMCs or T cells enriched from blood (not recorded which). This sequence originates from a woman between 35 and 50 years old who had recovered from COVID-19. This chain joins TRBV2 and TRBJ1-5; D unclear. CDR3 protein: CASKMSYSNQPQHF. DNA of the CDR3: TGTGCCAGCAAGATGAGTTATAGCAATCAGCCCCAGCATTTT.